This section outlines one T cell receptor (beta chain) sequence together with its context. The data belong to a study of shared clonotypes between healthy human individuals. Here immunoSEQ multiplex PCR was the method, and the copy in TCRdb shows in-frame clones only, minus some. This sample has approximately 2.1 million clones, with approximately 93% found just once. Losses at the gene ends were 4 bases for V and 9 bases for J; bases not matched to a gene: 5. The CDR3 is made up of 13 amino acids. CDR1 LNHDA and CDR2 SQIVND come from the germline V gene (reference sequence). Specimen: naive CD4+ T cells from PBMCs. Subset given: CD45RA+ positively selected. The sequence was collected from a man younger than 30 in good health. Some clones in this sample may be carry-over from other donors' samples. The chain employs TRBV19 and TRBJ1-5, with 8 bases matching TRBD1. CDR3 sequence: CASSTQGARPQHF. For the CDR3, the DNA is TGTGCCAGTAGTACCCAGGGGGCGCGGCCCCAGCATTTT.